A selection of T cell receptor beta chains follows, all from one sample in a study of PD-L1 blockade in urothelial cancer. Produced via immunoSEQ multiplex PCR; TCRdb's table is partial and in-frame only. The sample yields about 50,000 clones, approximately 80% seen once. The sequenced sample was PBMCs, obtained around atezolizumab (anti-PD-L1) treatment. These receptors were obtained from a man aged 65 to 85 with urothelial cancer. The CDR3 runs from the conserved cysteine through the conserved F or W. Each record gives: clone size, J gene, V gene, CDR3 protein. Clone size is stated in some rows and not others, as once, few, many or a class when expanded.

NA	TRBJ1-2	TRBV6-5	CASSSPLGYGYTF
NA	TRBJ2-7	TRBV10-2	CASSSQGGTYEQYF
few	TRBJ2-1	TRBV5-4	CASRYGGNTYNEQFF
NA	TRBJ1-3	TRBV5-1	CASSLAGSGNTIYF
NA	TRBJ2-3	TRBV30	CAWTPGVRTDTQYF
NA	TRBJ1-1	TRBV6-1	CASRGLFRSEAFF
NA	TRBJ2-2	TRBV28	CASTPTGTRITGELFF
NA	TRBJ2-3	TRBV18	CASSPGTGDTQYF
once	TRBJ1-2	TRBV28	CASSQSGESVQGYTF
NA	TRBJ2-1	TRBV27	CASSRTSVYNEQFF
NA	TRBJ2-1	TRBV5-1	CASSETSGVLNEQFF
NA	TRBJ1-1	TRBV5-6	CASSRGAGVNTEAFF
NA	TRBJ2-7	TRBV4-2	CASSQELVGTSGRGWYF
few	TRBJ2-5	TRBV9	CASSVEGFQETQYF
NA	TRBJ2-7	TRBV7-9	CASSLGGQGAPHEQYF
NA	TRBJ2-7	TRBV6-1	CASSETGAWEQYF
few	TRBJ2-1	TRBV11-2	CASSQVASGIGNEQFF
NA	TRBJ2-3	TRBV2	CASKSSGNIDTQYF
NA	TRBJ1-2	TRBV28	CASRPPGYGYTF
NA	TRBJ1-5	TRBV4-1	CASSQGQSGQPQHF
few	TRBJ1-1	TRBV21-1	CASSKRVNGAGTEAFF
NA	TRBJ2-7	TRBV30	CAWSPGSGIVYEQYF
NA	TRBJ1-2	TRBV9	CASSSVGPGYTF
NA	TRBJ2-5	TRBV19	CASSPQSPQETQYF
few	TRBJ2-7	TRBV5-1	CASSQSAYEQYF
NA	TRBJ2-7	TRBV4-1	CASSQLERGYEQYF
NA	TRBJ1-4	TRBV6-5	CASSLGLNEKLFF
few	TRBJ2-7	TRBV11-2	CASSTSSGNSYEQYF
NA	TRBJ2-3	TRBV18	CASSPSFARTDTQYF
NA	TRBJ2-7	TRBV12-5	CASGVDRDYEQYF
NA	TRBJ1-3	TRBV30	CAWSGSSGNTIYF
NA	TRBJ1-4	TRBV4-1	CASSQDKSTNEKLFF
NA	TRBJ2-7	TRBV20-1	CSARTSYEQYF